The present T cell receptor beta chain was sequenced within a study of shared clonotypes between healthy human individuals. Whole-study findings and limits: Memory subsets generally showed smaller estimated richness than naive subsets did. Naive CD4 clonotypes were shared across a few donors at roughly 5.3%.

With 4 bases removed from V and 3 bases from J, the gap between germline ends came to 7 bases. The length of the CDR3 is 13 residues. Germline V lookup: CDR1 MNHEY, CDR2 SMNVEV (reference sequence). Regarding this clone: What it binds is not known. Other DNA sequences from this sample encode an identical CDR3 as well.

Clones were sequenced by immunoSEQ multiplex PCR, and TCRdb holds only the in-frame ones, with some missing. The sample gives around 2,000,000 clones, just under 95% of which show up once; under 1.5% is in the top ten. CD45RO-negative, CCR7-selected cells formed the naive CD8 fraction, which excluded terminally differentiated effector memory CD45RA+ cells. The chain recombines TRBV27 with TRBJ2-1, with a tentative D call TRBD2 (5 bases). Sequenced: naive CD8+ T cells sorted from blood. The TCR sequence derives from a man in his late teens or twenties in good health. Here the CDR3 reads CASSSDFYNEQFF. CDR3 sequence (DNA): TGTGCCAGCAGTTCGGACTTCTACAATGAGCAGTTCTTC.